This T cell receptor beta chain was sequenced in a study of CD8 T cells in ankylosing spondylitis. The study's findings and limits: About 8 highly homologous variants made up a TCR beta motif, and this motif appeared characteristic of ankylosing spondylitis blood. Disease-linked clones had a CD8+ phenotype and relatively low frequency in peripheral blood. Matched ankylosing spondylitis synovial fluid reportedly showed significant enrichment of disease-linked clones. Prior work had noted some motif variants in reactive arthritis blood and synovial fluid.

The table lists this clonotype with many counts. What it recognizes is unknown. By quantitative 5'-RACE with molecular barcodes, the TCR beta libraries were made. TCRdb re-called the 5' RACE reads through MiXCR, storing one row per CDR3 protein. The repertoire has some 800,000 distinct CDR3 sequences, roughly 12% of them found once; the top ten carry under 0.6%. Trimming pared 1 base from V and 0 bases from J, leaving 13 bases between. The CDR3 runs to 16 residues. Looked up from germline, CDR1 is DFQATT and CDR2 is SNEGSKA (reference sequence). This rearrangement joins TRBV20-1 to TRBJ2-1, with D perhaps TRBD2 (6 bases). The sequenced sample was blood, either unsorted or a sorted T cell fraction (not recorded which). The receptor's source is a male donor with ankylosing spondylitis. The CDR3: CSARVASVISYNEQFF. DNA for the CDR3: TGCAGTGCTAGAGTTGCTAGCGTAATCTCCTACAATGAGCAGTTCTTC.